The 14 T cell receptor beta chains reported below all come from one sample, sequenced in a study of blood T cells in healthy people across ages. The authors ran a second PCR of about 6 to 12 cycles using a sample-barcoded 5' primer and a J-beta primer mix. TCRdb reprocessed the 5' RACE reads via MiXCR and lists one record per CDR3 protein. The sample shows roughly 560,000 distinct CDR3 sequences, around 24% of them seen only once. This sample also belongs to another study, concerning T cells of mothers and their children.

The sample comprised blood. The receptor source for this set is a boy younger than 18 in good health.

A few counts support this clonotype. The genes are TRBV6-6 and TRBJ1-5; 9 nucleotides line up with TRBD1. Trimming at V came to 7 bases and at J to 2 bases, leaving 6 bases not matched to a gene. CDR1 and CDR2 (germline): MNHNY, SVGAGI (reference sequence). This CDR3 has 15 amino acids. The DNA of the CDR3 is TGTGCCAGCACCATGGACAGGGGCGGCAATCAGCCCCAGCATTTT. Encoded protein: CASTMDRGGNQPQHF.

This clonotype was counted between two and nine times. Mismatch with germline at one junction end may stem from a read error. This chain links TRBV7-7 with TRBJ2-1; TRBD2 agrees at 9 bases. This CDR3 region has 16 residues. Germline V CDR1 and CDR2: SSHAT, FNYEAQ (reference sequence). This chain's CDR3 is CASSRIAGVAYNEQFF. In nucleotides, the CDR3 is TGTGCTAGCAGCAGAATAGCGGGAGTGGCCTACAATGAGCAGTTCTTC.

The V call is TRBV4-1, the J call TRBJ2-2; 7 nucleotides line up with TRBD1. This CDR3 has 15 residues. The germline V gene encodes CDR1 MGHRA and CDR2 YSYEKL. After removal of 1 base from V and 4 bases from J, the junction contained 3 bases not matched to a gene. CDR3 DNA sequence: TGCGCCAGCAGCCAAGGTGACAGGGCCACCGGGGAGCTGTTTTTT. Protein product: CASSQGDRATGELFF.

The chain is built from TRBV29-1 and TRBJ2-5, with 9 bases matching TRBD1. V was pared by 0 bases and J by 7 bases, with 6 bases of the junction left unmatched. CDR3 size: 14 residues. The germline gives CDR1 SQVTM, CDR2 ANQGSEA. This CDR3 is CSVEDDRGWGTQYF. CDR3 sequence (DNA): TGCAGCGTTGAAGATGACAGGGGGTGGGGGACCCAGTACTTC.

This clonotype was detected ten times or more. The chain has TRBV28 and TRBJ2-1, with 11 bases matching TRBD2. The CDR3 has 16 amino acids. V was pared by 5 bases and J by 2 bases, with 5 bases of the junction left unmatched. The germline V gene has CDR1 MDHEN and CDR2 SYDVKM. CDR3 loop: CASSLLAGGPYNEQFF. The CDR3 DNA reads TGTGCCAGCAGTCTCCTAGCGGGGGGACCCTACAATGAGCAGTTCTTC.

This clonotype came up many times. The chain carries TRBV19 and TRBJ2-1, with 11 nucleotides matching TRBD2. This CDR3 is built from 15 residues. Looked up from germline, CDR1 is LNHDA and CDR2 is SQIVND (reference sequence). The junction had 3 bases not matched to a gene; V was cut back by 5 bases and J by 3 bases. The CDR3 DNA reads TGTGCCAGTAGTTTTGGACTAGCGGGCTACAATGAGCAGTTCTTC. Translated: CASSFGLAGYNEQFF.

V gene TRBV30 combines with J gene TRBJ2-5; a possible D gene is TRBD2 (5 bases). Germline loops: CDR1 GTSNPN, CDR2 SVGIG (reference sequence). The V end was cut by 0 bases, the J end by 8 bases, with 10 bases between. The CDR3 contains 12 residues. CDR3 region: CAWSVSRGTQYF. The CDR3 DNA reads TGTGCCTGGAGTGTTTCTCGGGGAACCCAGTACTTC.

This clonotype was detected a few times. V gene TRBV27 combines with J gene TRBJ2-4, with D perhaps matching TRBD2 (6 bases). V shed 10 bases and J shed 0 bases, with 13 bases lying between them. Germline V CDR1 and CDR2: MNHEY, SMNVEV (reference sequence). The length of the CDR3 is 14 residues. CDR3 in amino acids: CATRGFLAKNIQYF. The CDR3 DNA reads as TGTGCCACCCGGGGGTTTCTAGCCAAAAACATTCAGTACTTC.

This clonotype was detected many times. The CDR3 coding sequence is TGTGCCAGCAGCCCCTTCCTAGCGTATCAAGAGACCCAGTACTTC. It specifies CASSPFLAYQETQYF. The chain combines TRBV7-2 with TRBJ2-5; perhaps TRBD2 as D (6 bases). From germline, CDR1 is SGHTA and CDR2 FQGNSA. The CDR3 is made up of 15 amino acids. Between the trimmed V and J ends, which lost 5 bases and 2 bases, there was a span of 15 bases.

This clonotype came up a few times. The chain has TRBV4-2 and TRBJ1-5; no clear D. Looked up from germline, CDR1 is LGHNA and CDR2 is YNFKEQ. This CDR3 has 16 amino acids. The V and J ends lost 0 bases and 0 bases respectively, with 9 bases between them. Here the CDR3 reads CASSQEEVHSNQPQHF. For the CDR3, the DNA is TGTGCCAGCAGCCAAGAGGAGGTTCATAGCAATCAGCCCCAGCATTTT.

This clonotype was observed a few times. The chain has TRBV7-9 and TRBJ2-7; 8 bases are a match to TRBD2. V trimming: 6 bases; J trimming: 4 bases; junction bases outside the gene matches: 11. The germline CDR1 and CDR2 sequences are SEHNR and FQNEAQ (reference sequence). CDR3 length: 15 amino acids. CDR3 loop: CASRSQSGGTYEQYF. As DNA, the CDR3 is TGTGCCAGCAGGTCCCAGAGCGGGGGAACATACGAGCAGTACTTC.

This chain connects TRBV25-1 to TRBJ1-1; weak D call: TRBD1 (6 bases). Trimming shortened V by 2 bases and J by 5 bases, and 15 bases separated the two germline ends. Germline V gene data show CDR1 as MGHDK and CDR2 as SYGVNS. The CDR3 totals 15 residues. The CDR3 spells CASSETQGRWTEAFF. The CDR3 bases are TGTGCCAGCAGTGAAACGCAGGGGCGGTGGACTGAAGCTTTCTTT.

This clonotype was counted between two and nine times. V is TRBV9 and J is TRBJ1-6; the match to TRBD1 covers 9 bases. The CDR3 sequence is 14 residues long. Per germline, CDR1 SGDLS and CDR2 YYNGEE. With 7 bases clipped from V and 12 bases from J, the junction kept 11 bases outside the gene matches. Here the CDR3 reads CASGAGTGSLPLHF. CDR3 sequence (DNA): TGTGCCAGCGGCGCCGGGACAGGGAGTCTACCCCTCCACTTT.

Only a few counts were recorded for this clonotype. The chain employs TRBV28 and TRBJ2-7; TRBD2 agrees at 7 bases. Germline V CDR1 and CDR2: MDHEN, SYDVKM. This CDR3 is built from 13 residues. The V gene end was trimmed by 6 bases and the J gene end by 6 bases; junction bases not matched to a gene: 8. DNA for the CDR3: TGTGCCAGCAGCCCCAGCGGGGCCGGCGAGCAGTACTTC. Its translation is CASSPSGAGEQYF.